The clone carrying this TCR beta chain appeared a few times. Generated by immunoSEQ multiplex PCR, the TCRdb table keeps only in-frame clones and is missing some. The sample shows 75,000 or so clones, approximately 80% of them seen only once. These data are taken from a study of neoadjuvant anti-PD-1 for oral cavity cancer. Germline V gene sequence: CDR1 SGHRS, CDR2 YFSETQ. Trimming took 4 bases from V and 0 from J, leaving 7 bases between them. The CDR3 consists of 13 residues. This material consisted of PBMCs, taken before nivolumab (anti-PD-1) treatment. The chain recombines TRBV5-1 with TRBJ1-2; D not certain. This clonotype was sampled from a person aged 40 to 85 with oral cavity squamous cell carcinoma. CDR3 in DNA: TGCGCCAGCAGCCCCGCCGCTAACTATGGCTACACCTTC. It encodes CASSPAANYGYTF.